Here is one T cell receptor (beta chain) with its context. This specimen comes from a study of blood T cell repertoires in COVID-19. The overall study: Researchers got acute and convalescent COVID-19 samples from the United States, Italy and Spain. PBMCs, B-cell-depleted T cells, or T cells provided the cDNA or gDNA that made up the material.

The V gene's germline CDR1 is DFQATT and CDR2 SNEGSKA (reference sequence). CDR3 size: 13 residues. The V end was cut by 3 bases, the J end by 3 bases, with 9 bases between. Authors' processing steps: Reference gene primer amplification gave nucleated cell count estimates. The table came from immunoSEQ multiplex PCR; TCRdb's copy has only in-frame clones and leaves some out. That table gives V, J and clone size, and the DNA gave D and trimming. The data hold approximately 500,000 clones, with 70% to 90% observed a single time. The sequencing sample was made of peripheral blood. This chain connects TRBV20-1 to TRBJ1-5, with D uncertain. This receptor was taken from a human donor in a cohort sampled during active COVID-19. The CDR3 DNA is TGCAGTGCTAGTCGCGGGAACAATCAGCCCCAGCATTTT. Translating it yields CSASRGNNQPQHF.